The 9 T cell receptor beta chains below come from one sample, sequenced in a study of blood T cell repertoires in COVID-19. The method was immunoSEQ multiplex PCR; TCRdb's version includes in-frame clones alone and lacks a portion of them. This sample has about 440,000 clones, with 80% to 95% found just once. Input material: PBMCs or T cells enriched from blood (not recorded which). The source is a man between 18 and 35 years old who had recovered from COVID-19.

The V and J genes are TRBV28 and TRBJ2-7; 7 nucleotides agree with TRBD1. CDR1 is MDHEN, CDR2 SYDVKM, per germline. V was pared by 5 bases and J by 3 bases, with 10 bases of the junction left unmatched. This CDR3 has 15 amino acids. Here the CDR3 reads CASSLGTEADYEQYF. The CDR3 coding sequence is TGTGCCAGCAGTCTCGGGACAGAAGCCGACTACGAGCAGTACTTC.

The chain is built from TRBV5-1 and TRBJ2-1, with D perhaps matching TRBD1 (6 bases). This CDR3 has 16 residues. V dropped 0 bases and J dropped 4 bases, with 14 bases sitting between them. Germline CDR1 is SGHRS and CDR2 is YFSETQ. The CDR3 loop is CASSLVAGEHYNEQFF. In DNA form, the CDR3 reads TGCGCCAGCAGCTTGGTGGCAGGGGAACATTACAATGAGCAGTTCTTC.

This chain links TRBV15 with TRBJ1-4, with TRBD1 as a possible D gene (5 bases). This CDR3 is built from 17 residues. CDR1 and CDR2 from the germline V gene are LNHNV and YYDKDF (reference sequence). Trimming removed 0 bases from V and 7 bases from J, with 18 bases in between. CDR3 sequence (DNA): TGTGCCACCAGCAGAGATCGTGTCAGCCAGGGCGGTGAAAAACTGTTTTTT. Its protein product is CATSRDRVSQGGEKLFF.

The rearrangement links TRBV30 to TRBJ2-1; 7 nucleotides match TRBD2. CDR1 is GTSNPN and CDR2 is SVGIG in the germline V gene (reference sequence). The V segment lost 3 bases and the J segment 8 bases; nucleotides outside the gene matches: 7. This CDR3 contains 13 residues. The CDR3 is CAWSDGRSDEQFF. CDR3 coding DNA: TGTGCCTGGAGCGACGGGAGGAGCGATGAGCAGTTCTTC.

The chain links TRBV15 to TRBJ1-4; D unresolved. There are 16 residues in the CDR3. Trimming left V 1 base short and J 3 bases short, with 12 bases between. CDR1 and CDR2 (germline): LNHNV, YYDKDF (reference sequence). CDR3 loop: CATSRVPLLANEKLFF. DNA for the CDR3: TGTGCCACCAGCAGAGTTCCCCTACTGGCTAATGAAAAACTGTTTTTT.

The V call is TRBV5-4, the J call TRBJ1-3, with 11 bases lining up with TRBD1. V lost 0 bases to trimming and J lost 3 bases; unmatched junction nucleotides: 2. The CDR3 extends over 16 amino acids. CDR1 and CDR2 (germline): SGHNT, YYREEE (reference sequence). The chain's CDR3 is CASSLGTGGGGNTIYF. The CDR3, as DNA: TGTGCCAGCAGCTTGGGGACAGGGGGCGGTGGAAACACCATATATTTT.

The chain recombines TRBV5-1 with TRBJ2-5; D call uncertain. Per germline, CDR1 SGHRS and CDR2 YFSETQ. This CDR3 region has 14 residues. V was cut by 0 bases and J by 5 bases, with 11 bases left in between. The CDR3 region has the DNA TGCGCCAGCAGCTTGGGTGCATTGCGGGAGACCCAGTACTTC. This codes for CASSLGALRETQYF.

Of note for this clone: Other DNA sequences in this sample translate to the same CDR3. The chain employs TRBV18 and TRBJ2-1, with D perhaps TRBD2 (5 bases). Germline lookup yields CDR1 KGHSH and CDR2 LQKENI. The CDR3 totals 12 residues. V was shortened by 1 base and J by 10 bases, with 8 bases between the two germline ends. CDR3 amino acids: CASSPRGGEQFF. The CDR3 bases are TGTGCCAGCTCACCACGAGGAGGCGAGCAGTTCTTC.

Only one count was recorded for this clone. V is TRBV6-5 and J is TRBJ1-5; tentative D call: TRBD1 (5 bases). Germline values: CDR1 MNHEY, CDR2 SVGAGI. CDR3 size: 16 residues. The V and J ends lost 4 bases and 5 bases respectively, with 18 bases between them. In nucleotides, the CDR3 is TGTGCCAGCAGTTCGGACGGAGCGGGGCCTGATCAGCCCCAGCATTTT. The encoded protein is CASSSDGAGPDQPQHF.